The 16 T cell receptor beta chains below were found in one sample sequenced in a study of T cells in Graves' hyperthyroidism and ophthalmopathy. Using RNA transcripts as the source, TCR beta CDR3 regions were amplified. Primed by the HTBI set, a first-round RT-PCR was run on the TCR CDR3. TCRdb recomputed calls from the multiplex PCR reads with MiXCR, one row per CDR3 protein. Among about 660,000 distinct CDR3 sequences listed, about 45% were seen once. Material for sequencing was peripheral blood or thyroid tissue (not recorded which). These receptors originate from an adult man with Graves' disease, either hyperthyroidism or ophthalmopathy (not recorded which).

On this clonotype: This may arise from a read error, as a much more abundant clone is one base away. The rearrangement links TRBV7-9 to TRBJ1-4, with 7 bases identical to TRBD1. CDR3 length equals 16 residues. Germline V gene lookup returns CDR1 SEHNR and CDR2 FQNEAQ (reference sequence). The ends lost 6 bases at V and 3 bases at J; junction bases unmatched: 10. The CDR3 is CASSADRASANEKLFF. The DNA of the CDR3 is TGTGCCAGCAGTGCCGACAGGGCTTCGGCTAATGAAAAACTGTTTTTT.

In this sample, this clonotype turned up a few times. The chain combines TRBV9 with TRBJ1-5; 7 nucleotides align to TRBD1. Trimming cost V 4 bases and J 2 bases; bases outside gene matches: 6. Germline V gene lookup returns CDR1 SGDLS and CDR2 YYNGEE. CDR3 size: 15 residues. CDR3 protein: CASSQDRLGNQPQHF. CDR3 in DNA: TGTGCCAGCAGCCAGGACAGGTTGGGCAATCAGCCCCAGCATTTT.

This clonotype was counted between two and nine times. This chain links TRBV5-1 with TRBJ2-6, with 10 bases aligning to TRBD1. Losses at the gene ends were 0 bases for V and 0 bases for J; bases not matched to a gene: 15. This CDR3 contains 22 residues. Per the germline V gene, CDR1 is SGHRS and CDR2 is YFSETQ. CDR3 protein: CASSLAGQGVYALVSGANVLTF. The CDR3 DNA sequence: TGCGCCAGCAGCTTGGCCGGACAGGGGGTTTATGCTCTCGTCTCTGGGGCCAACGTCCTGACTTTC.

In its sample, this clonotype was seen a few times. The chain combines TRBV12-5 with TRBJ2-7, with D unresolved. Germline V lookup: CDR1 LGHNT, CDR2 FRNRAP. The CDR3 is made up of 13 amino acids. The V gene lost 7 bases and the J gene lost 2 bases, with 12 bases spanning the gap. CDR3 residues: CASARSLTYEQYF. The CDR3 DNA reads TGTGCTAGTGCCAGGTCGTTAACCTACGAGCAGTACTTC. Variable domain in full (rest from reference TRBV12-5 and TRBJ2-7): DARVTQTPRHKVTEMGQEVTMRCQPILGHNTVFWYRQTMMQGLELLAYFRNRAPLDDSGMPKDRFSAEMPDATLATLKIQPSEPRDSAVYFCASARSLTYEQYFGPGTRLTVT.

Only a few counts were recorded for this clonotype. One junction end disagrees with the germline gene, perhaps due to a read error. The chain joins TRBV7-9 to TRBJ1-4; no clear D gene. Per the germline V gene, CDR1 is SEHNR and CDR2 is FQNEAQ (reference sequence). The CDR3 consists of 11 residues. Here the CDR3 reads CASSRNEELFF. CDR3 bases: TGTGCCAGCAGCCGTAATGAAGAACTGTTTTTT.

Only one count was recorded for this clonotype. V is TRBV10-3 and J is TRBJ2-6; 7 positions agree with TRBD1. This CDR3 spans 14 amino acids. Germline V gene data show CDR1 as ENHRY and CDR2 as SYGVKD. Germline trimming cut 7 bases from V and 2 bases from J; bases unmatched to any gene: 2. The CDR3 loop reads CAIKGQAGANVLTF. The CDR3 nucleotides read TGTGCCATCAAAGGACAGGCTGGGGCCAACGTCCTGACTTTC.

The gene calls are TRBV9 and TRBJ1-2, with 7 positions matching TRBD1. CDR1 is SGDLS, CDR2 YYNGEE, per germline. The CDR3 loop spans 15 amino acids. J was trimmed by 1 base and V by 2 bases; bases with no gene match: 5. The CDR3 nucleotides read TGTGCCAGCAGCGTGCAGGGGGACAGTAACTATGGCTACACCTTC. Residues: CASSVQGDSNYGYTF.

This clonotype was seen at least ten times. The chain has TRBV9 and TRBJ2-7, with TRBD2 matching 8 bases. The CDR3 extends over 14 amino acids. Trimming removed 2 bases from V and 5 bases from J; junction bases left unmatched: 6. Germline values: CDR1 SGDLS, CDR2 YYNGEE. In DNA form, the CDR3 reads TGTGCCAGCAGCGTCCGGGGGGGCGGGGACGAGCAGTACTTC. Translated, it gives CASSVRGGGDEQYF.

The sample holds a few counts of this clonotype. The chain is built from TRBV20-1 and TRBJ1-1, with 8 bases aligning to TRBD1. The CDR3 consists of 12 residues. The germline CDR1 and CDR2 sequences are DFQATT and SNEGSKA (reference sequence). V shed 6 bases and J 5 bases; nucleotides not matched to a gene: 5. The CDR3 loop reads CSARQGATEAFF. For the CDR3, the DNA is TGCAGTGCCCGCCAGGGGGCTACTGAAGCTTTCTTT.

The chain couples TRBV9 to TRBJ2-5; the match to TRBD2 covers 12 bases. CDR1 is SGDLS, CDR2 YYNGEE, per germline. After removal of 6 bases from V and 5 bases from J, the junction contained 8 bases not matched to a gene. The CDR3 has 15 amino acids. CDR3 in DNA: TGTGCCAGCACCCGACTAGCGGGAGCGGAGGAGACCCAGTACTTC. Translation: CASTRLAGAEETQYF. The variable domain in full, with the rest retrieved from reference TRBV9 and TRBJ2-5, is DSGVTQTPKHLITATGQRVTLRCSPRSGDLSVYWYQQSLDQGLQFLIQYYNGEERAKGNILERFSAQQFPDLHSELNLSSLELGDSALYFCASTRLAGAEETQYFGPGTRLLVL.

As for this clonotype: A much larger clonotype is one base distant, so this may be a read error. In nucleotides, the CDR3 is TGTGCCAGCAGCCCGGACGGGGGGGACTACGAGCAGTACTTC. Protein product: CASSPDGGDYEQYF. The genes are TRBV7-9 and TRBJ2-7, with 8 bases that match TRBD2. Germline trimming cut 5 bases from V and 3 bases from J; bases unmatched to any gene: 6. Looked up from germline, CDR1 is SEHNR and CDR2 is FQNEAQ (reference sequence). The CDR3 is 14 amino acids.

This chain connects TRBV7-9 to TRBJ2-7, with D perhaps matching TRBD1 or TRBD2 (5 bases each). Trimming shortened V by 3 bases and J by 2 bases, and 11 bases separated the two germline ends. CDR1 and CDR2 from the germline V gene are SEHNR and FQNEAQ (reference sequence). The CDR3 is 14 residues long. CDR3 bases: TGTGCCAGCAGCTTCCGGGACCAGACCTACGAGCAGTACTTC. Translation gives CASSFRDQTYEQYF.

This chain uses TRBV29-1 with TRBJ1-1; the D is unclear. Germline V gene data show CDR1 as SQVTM and CDR2 as ANQGSEA. The CDR3 is 13 residues long. Trimming took off 3 bases at V and 4 bases at J, with 12 bases between the two ends. CDR3 nucleotide sequence: TGCAGCGTTGAGGCGCGGGAGGGCACTGAAGCTTTCTTT. The encoded protein is CSVEAREGTEAFF.

About this clonotype itself: Since a much larger clone is just one base distant, this may be a read error. This chain connects TRBV29-1 to TRBJ1-2; TRBD1 matches 9 bases. Trimming at V came to 4 bases and at J to 0 bases, leaving 6 bases not matched to a gene. This CDR3 contains 15 residues. Germline CDR1 reads SQVTM; CDR2 reads ANQGSEA. CDR3: CSVGRGTGPNYGYTF. In DNA, the CDR3 is TGCAGCGTTGGCCGAGGGACAGGGCCTAACTATGGCTACACCTTC.

This clonotype was recorded at least ten times. The chain combines TRBV15 with TRBJ1-5, with a possible D match to TRBD1 (6 bases). V shed 0 bases and J shed 3 bases, with 15 bases lying between them. Germline V gene data show CDR1 as LNHNV and CDR2 as YYDKDF (reference sequence). CDR3 size: 17 residues. The CDR3 DNA is TGTGCCACCAGCAGAGACCCGGACAGTCCCTTCAATCAGCCCCAGCATTTT. Protein product: CATSRDPDSPFNQPQHF.

In its sample, this clonotype was seen many times. One junction end does not reproduce the germline sequence, and a read error may be involved. The rearrangement joins TRBV15 to TRBJ1-3; D might be TRBD1 (6 bases). CDR3 size: 15 residues. Germline CDR1 is LNHNV and CDR2 is YYDKDF (reference sequence). The CDR3 reads CATSRGQGIGHTIYF. The CDR3 DNA reads as TGTGCCACCAGCAGAGGCCAGGGGATTGGACACACCATATATTTT.